The TCR beta chain under discussion was sequenced for a study of blood T cells in healthy people across ages. Of note for this clonotype: Its antigen is as yet unknown.

Each sample used at least 7 million PBMCs. The CDR3 is made up of 14 amino acids. Germline CDR1 is PRHDT and CDR2 is FYEKMQ (reference sequence). It was with a sample-barcoded 5' primer and a J-beta primer mix that a second PCR of about 6 to 12 cycles was run. TCRdb used MiXCR to reprocess the 5' RACE reads, holding one entry per CDR3 protein. Of hundreds of thousands of distinct CDR3 sequences in the sample, about 27% are singletons; the top ten hold about 3.9%. Study conclusions and caveats: Donor CMV infection status was unknown, possibly confounding age-related changes in expanded clonotypes.

These data also featured in a second study, about T cells of mothers and their children. That work adds: All extracted RNA went into cDNA synthesis, roughly 1.5 ug per 15 ul. Related mother-child pairs shared slightly more overlap than unrelated pairs, but the difference was non-significant.

The rearrangement links TRBV13 to TRBJ2-5; 7 nucleotides agree with TRBD1. The J call is uncertain, as TRBJ2-7 better fits the DNA end. The sample comprised blood. The clonotype originates from a boy younger than 10 in good health. The CDR3 region has the DNA TGTGCCAGCAGCTCCGACAGGGCGGAATACGAGCAGTACTTC. Its protein product is CASSSDRAEYEQYF.